The sequence of this T cell receptor beta chain was determined in a study of OX40 agonist ivuxolimab in advanced cancers. Some background on the complete study: Ivuxolimab, which targeted the costimulatory receptor OX40 (CD134), was an agonistic, fully human IgG2 monoclonal antibody. Intravenous ivuxolimab was administered to patients every 2 weeks at six dose levels: 0.01, 0.1, 0.3, 1.5, 3 and 10 mg/kg. Among the approximately 54 dose-escalation patients, some 19 had hepatocellular carcinoma, about 15 melanoma, 9 renal cell carcinoma and 9 head and neck cancer. In the dose-escalation cohort, around 80% of patients were male, and the mean age was roughly 56 years with a range of about 20 to 90. Patients were allowed to have had prior anti-PD-1, anti-PD-L1 or anti-CTLA-4 therapy, and around two fifths of the dose-escalation patients had been treated with checkpoint inhibitors. Partial responses were achieved by three dose-escalation patients, of whom one had hepatocellular carcinoma and two had cutaneous melanoma. The point of sequencing TCRbeta in the periphery was to test whether ivuxolimab changed TCR sequence diversity and drove clonal T-cell expansion. The paper describes the monotherapy dose-escalation part (N of about 54 patients) of the phase I trial of ivuxolimab.

To sequence the TCRbeta CDR3 region, genomic DNA was isolated from the sorted cells. The immunoSEQ Assay was used to sequence the TCRbeta CDR3 regions. What TCRdb holds here is the immuneACCESS table cut down to in-frame rearrangements. Part of the clones is not present; checked against another copy, under half of the missing clones reflect an unresolved V gene, and the others are unexplained. The sample table holds over 50,000 clones, of which around 93% were seen once. 23% of the sample is held by the ten biggest clonotypes. Patients with a history of autoimmune disease or receiving systemic immunosuppression were excluded from the trial. Peripheral blood for TCR sequencing was collected from all dose cohorts at baseline, on cycle 4 day 1, and on cycle 7 day 1. The samples were taken from a phase I, first-in-human, multicenter, open-label dose-escalation trial of ivuxolimab. The trial enrolled adults with locally advanced or metastatic head and neck squamous cell, hepatocellular, melanoma or renal cell carcinoma. Before TCR sequencing, CD4+ and CD8+ T cells were separately sorted from peripheral blood.

On this clone: Which antigen it targets is not known. No base quality information exists; no much larger clone differs at one position.

Results and caveats for the whole study, not just this receptor: After ivuxolimab, more expanded clones were found on average in CD8+ T cells than in CD4+ T cells. In the 0.1-3.0 mg/kg groups, partial responders had among the lowest normalized peripheral clonal expansion, particularly in CD8+ T cells. The antigen specificity of the clonally expanded peripheral T cells was not determined. Low levels of normalized T-cell clonal expansion were also seen in some patients who did not respond. At doses of 0.1 to 3.0 mg/kg, clonal expansion of both CD4+ and CD8+ T cells in blood was seen between baseline and week 6.

The material sequenced was CD4+ or CD8+ T cells sorted from blood, taken in a trial of the OX40 agonist ivuxolimab. The sequence derives from an adult with an advanced solid tumor such as melanoma, head and neck, liver or kidney cancer.

The bases read TGTGCCAGCAGTTACACGGAGAATCAGCCCCAGCATTTT. It specifies CASSYTENQPQHF. This chain is built from TRBV6-6 and TRBJ1-5; the D gene is unclear. V is reduced by 2 bases and J by 4 bases, leaving a spacing of 6 bases between them. The CDR3, cysteine through phenylalanine, is 13 amino acids long. Just CDR3 DNA is preserved here, 39 bases in frame from base 1. Reading the germline V gene (reference sequence) gives CDR1 MNHNY and CDR2 SVGAGI.